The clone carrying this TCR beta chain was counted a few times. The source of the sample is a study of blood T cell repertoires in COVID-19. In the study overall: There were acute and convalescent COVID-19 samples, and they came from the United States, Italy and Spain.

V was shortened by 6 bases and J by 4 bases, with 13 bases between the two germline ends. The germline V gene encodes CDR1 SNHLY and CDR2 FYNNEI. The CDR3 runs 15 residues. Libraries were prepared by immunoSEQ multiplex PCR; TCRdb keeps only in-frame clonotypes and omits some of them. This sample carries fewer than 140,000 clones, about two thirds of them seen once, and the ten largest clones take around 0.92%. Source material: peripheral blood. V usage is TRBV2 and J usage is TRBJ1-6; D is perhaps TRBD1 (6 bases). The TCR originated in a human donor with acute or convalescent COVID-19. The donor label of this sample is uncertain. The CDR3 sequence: CASSGPTGYNSPLHF. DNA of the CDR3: TGTGCCAGCAGCGGACCGACAGGTTATAATTCACCCCTCCACTTT.